The TCR beta chain described here comes from a study of beta chain features in type 1 diabetes. Each population that was sorted was more than 98% pure. The sequenced template was cDNA made from the entire isolated RNA. Data came from immunoSEQ multiplex PCR; TCRdb stores just in-frame clones and leaves some out. The table records about 240,000 clones, about 15% of them present only once. Study conclusions and caveats: Shortening of TCRB CDR3s, moderate but significant, appeared in all four CD4+ subsets of Type 1 diabetes patients. Comparison showed that naive, central memory and Treg TCRB repertoires appeared more similar among patients than among healthy donors.

CDR3 length equals 12 residues. V lost 3 bases to trimming and J lost 10 bases, with 12 bases between them. Germline CDR1 and CDR2: MDHEN and SYDVKM. As to this clone: No antigen is known for it.

Sequencing input: naive CD4+ T cells from blood. The clonotype comes from a man aged 25-45 years with type 1 diabetes. The chain recombines TRBV28 with TRBJ1-1, with D possibly being TRBD1 (5 bases). DNA of the CDR3: TGTGCCAGCAGTTTGGTTGGGGCGCGAGCTTTCTTT. Its translation: CASSLVGARAFF.